These T cell receptor beta chains were read from a single sample in a study of blood T cell repertoires in COVID-19. Clones were sequenced by immunoSEQ multiplex PCR, and TCRdb holds only the in-frame ones, with some missing. Of fewer than 100,000 clones listed, about 83% are singletons. The sample taken for sequencing was peripheral blood. The receptors derive from a human donor in a cohort sampled during active COVID-19. Each CDR3 is given with its conserved first and last residue. Fields, in order: V gene, D gene, J gene, clone size, CDR3 protein, CDR3 DNA. D genes are given only for firm matches. Not all rows give a size; the values are once, few, many and, for expanded clones, a class.

v_gene: TRBV18
d_gene: .
j_gene: TRBJ2-5
abundance: .
CDR3aa: CASSPRGEETQYF
CDR3nt: TGTGCCAGCTCACCTCGCGGCGAAGAGACCCAGTACTTC

v_gene: TRBV19
d_gene: .
j_gene: TRBJ2-7
abundance: few
CDR3aa: CASRNRGNTAHDEQYF
CDR3nt: TGTGCCAGTAGGAATAGGGGTAACACGGCCCACGACGAGCAGTACTTC

v_gene: TRBV4-1
d_gene: .
j_gene: TRBJ1-2
abundance: .
CDR3aa: CASSPDSLANYGYTF
CDR3nt: TGCGCCAGCAGCCCGGACAGCCTAGCTAACTATGGCTACACCTTC

v_gene: TRBV7-9
d_gene: .
j_gene: TRBJ1-4
abundance: few
CDR3aa: CASTPGRNEKLFF
CDR3nt: TGTGCCAGCACCCCAGGGAGGAATGAAAAACTGTTTTTT

v_gene: TRBV30
d_gene: .
j_gene: TRBJ1-1
abundance: .
CDR3aa: CASRAGMAPNTEAFF
CDR3nt: TGTGCCTCCCGTGCAGGGATGGCGCCGAACACTGAAGCTTTCTTT

v_gene: TRBV19
d_gene: TRBD1
j_gene: TRBJ2-2
abundance: .
CDR3aa: CASSTGQEAGELFF
CDR3nt: TGTGCCAGTAGTACCGGACAGGAGGCCGGGGAGCTGTTTTTT

v_gene: TRBV5-8
d_gene: TRBD2
j_gene: TRBJ2-1
abundance: .
CDR3aa: CASTSGRAEQFF
CDR3nt: TGTGCCAGCACTAGCGGGAGGGCTGAGCAGTTCTTC

v_gene: TRBV6-5
d_gene: TRBD1
j_gene: TRBJ1-1
abundance: .
CDR3aa: CASTRDRVNTEAFF
CDR3nt: TGTGCCAGCACTCGCGACAGGGTGAACACTGAAGCTTTCTTT

v_gene: TRBV9
d_gene: .
j_gene: TRBJ2-1
abundance: .
CDR3aa: CASSAAGPSYNEQFF
CDR3nt: TGTGCCAGCAGCGCCGCGGGCCCCTCCTACAATGAGCAGTTCTTC

v_gene: TRBV29-1
d_gene: TRBD1
j_gene: TRBJ1-3
abundance: .
CDR3aa: CSVGQGRTGNTIYF
CDR3nt: TGCAGCGTTGGACAGGGTCGAACTGGAAACACCATATATTTT

v_gene: TRBV30
d_gene: TRBD1
j_gene: TRBJ2-1
abundance: .
CDR3aa: CAWSAGTGGNEQFF
CDR3nt: TGTGCCTGGAGTGCCGGGACAGGGGGTAATGAGCAGTTCTTC

v_gene: TRBV2
d_gene: TRBD2
j_gene: TRBJ2-7
abundance: .
CDR3aa: CASSEPLGGGSYEQYF
CDR3nt: TGTGCCAGCAGTGAACCCCTCGGGGGGGGCTCCTACGAGCAGTACTTC

v_gene: TRBV21-1
d_gene: .
j_gene: TRBJ2-1
abundance: .
CDR3aa: CASSMGLTGLVSYNEQFF
CDR3nt: TGTGCCAGCAGCATGGGATTGACAGGCCTTGTCTCCTACAATGAGCAGTTCTTC

v_gene: TRBV27
d_gene: TRBD2
j_gene: TRBJ2-5
abundance: .
CDR3aa: CASSSLWTSGDLQETQYF
CDR3nt: TGTGCCAGCAGTTCCCTATGGACTAGCGGGGACCTCCAAGAGACCCAGTACTTC

v_gene: TRBV6-1
d_gene: TRBD2
j_gene: TRBJ2-5
abundance: .
CDR3aa: CASSEGLAGVQETQYF
CDR3nt: TGTGCCAGCAGTGAAGGACTAGCGGGAGTTCAAGAGACCCAGTACTTC

v_gene: TRBV6-6
d_gene: .
j_gene: TRBJ1-2
abundance: .
CDR3aa: CASSGQSYGYTF
CDR3nt: TGTGCCAGCAGTGGACAGAGCTATGGCTACACCTTC

v_gene: TRBV2
d_gene: TRBD1
j_gene: TRBJ1-5
abundance: once
CDR3aa: CASRRPGQGAPQHF
CDR3nt: TGTGCCAGCAGGCGCCCGGGACAGGGTGCGCCCCAGCATTTT

v_gene: TRBV9
d_gene: TRBD2
j_gene: TRBJ2-1
abundance: .
CDR3aa: CASSVGGLGNEQFF
CDR3nt: TGTGCCAGCAGCGTAGGGGGACTAGGCAATGAGCAGTTCTTC

v_gene: TRBV2
d_gene: .
j_gene: TRBJ2-3
abundance: .
CDR3aa: CASMVVSTDTQYF
CDR3nt: TGTGCCAGCATGGTAGTTAGCACAGATACGCAGTATTTT

v_gene: TRBV27
d_gene: TRBD1
j_gene: TRBJ2-1
abundance: .
CDR3aa: CASSGTGFRWINEQFF
CDR3nt: TGTGCCAGCAGTGGGACAGGGTTTAGGTGGATCAATGAGCAGTTCTTC

v_gene: TRBV6-5
d_gene: .
j_gene: TRBJ1-5
abundance: few
CDR3aa: CASSLTGTGNQPQHF
CDR3nt: TGTGCCAGCAGCCTGACAGGCACGGGCAATCAGCCCCAGCATTTT

v_gene: TRBV11-2
d_gene: TRBD2
j_gene: TRBJ2-5
abundance: .
CDR3aa: CASSPTALAGETQYF
CDR3nt: TGTGCCAGCAGCCCAACGGCCCTAGCGGGAGAGACCCAGTACTTC

v_gene: TRBV4-2
d_gene: .
j_gene: TRBJ2-1
abundance: .
CDR3aa: CASSRGGANEQFF
CDR3nt: TGTGCCAGCAGCCGAGGAGGGGCTAATGAGCAGTTCTTC

v_gene: TRBV28
d_gene: .
j_gene: TRBJ2-7
abundance: .
CDR3aa: CASDSSSYEQYF
CDR3nt: TGTGCCAGCGACAGTAGCTCCTACGAGCAGTACTTC

v_gene: TRBV3-1/TRBV3-2
d_gene: .
j_gene: TRBJ2-6
abundance: .
CDR3aa: CASSPESGANVLTF
CDR3nt: TGTGCCAGCAGCCCCGAGTCTGGGGCCAACGTCCTGACTTTC

v_gene: TRBV3-1/TRBV3-2
d_gene: .
j_gene: TRBJ1-3
abundance: .
CDR3aa: CASSQESRNTIYF
CDR3nt: TGTGCCAGCAGCCAAGAATCTAGAAACACCATATATTTT

v_gene: TRBV6-1
d_gene: TRBD1
j_gene: TRBJ2-7
abundance: .
CDR3aa: CASSAAGQGGSYEQYF
CDR3nt: TGTGCCAGCAGTGCTGCGGGACAGGGTGGCTCCTACGAGCAGTACTTC

v_gene: TRBV5-1
d_gene: .
j_gene: TRBJ2-1
abundance: .
CDR3aa: CASSLLQPSSYNEQFF
CDR3nt: TGCGCCAGCAGCTTGTTACAGCCGAGCTCCTACAATGAGCAGTTCTTC

v_gene: TRBV19
d_gene: .
j_gene: TRBJ1-3
abundance: .
CDR3aa: CASSRRTSSLSDTIYF
CDR3nt: TGTGCCAGTAGTCGCCGGACAAGTTCGCTTTCGGACACCATATATTTT

v_gene: TRBV9
d_gene: TRBD2
j_gene: TRBJ2-1
abundance: .
CDR3aa: CASSVGYSGSSPYNEQFF
CDR3nt: TGTGCCAGCAGCGTAGGTTATAGCGGGAGTTCCCCTTACAATGAGCAGTTCTTC

v_gene: TRBV19
d_gene: TRBD2
j_gene: TRBJ2-7
abundance: .
CDR3aa: CASSIGLAGSYEQYF
CDR3nt: TGTGCCAGTAGTATCGGCCTAGCGGGTTCCTACGAGCAGTACTTC

v_gene: TRBV19
d_gene: .
j_gene: TRBJ1-5
abundance: few
CDR3aa: CATAQGASNQPQHF
CDR3nt: TGTGCCACTGCACAGGGTGCGAGCAATCAGCCCCAGCATTTT

v_gene: TRBV7-6
d_gene: TRBD2
j_gene: TRBJ2-2
abundance: .
CDR3aa: CASSSLAGITGELFF
CDR3nt: TGTGCCAGCAGCTCCCTAGCGGGGATCACCGGGGAGCTGTTTTTT

v_gene: TRBV4-2
d_gene: TRBD2
j_gene: TRBJ2-3
abundance: .
CDR3aa: CASSRGSGAGGTDTQYF
CDR3nt: TGTGCCAGCAGCCGCGGTTCTGGAGCGGGGGGGACAGATACGCAGTATTTT

v_gene: TRBV19
d_gene: .
j_gene: TRBJ1-3
abundance: .
CDR3aa: CASTVDFSSGNTIYF
CDR3nt: TGTGCCAGTACCGTGGACTTTTCCTCTGGAAACACCATATATTTT

v_gene: TRBV25-1
d_gene: .
j_gene: TRBJ1-4
abundance: once
CDR3aa: CASSEWGGGEKLFF
CDR3nt: TGTGCCAGCAGTGAGTGGGGGGGCGGTGAAAAACTGTTTTTT

v_gene: TRBV19
d_gene: .
j_gene: TRBJ1-5
abundance: .
CDR3aa: CASSIVRIAGNQPQHF
CDR3nt: TGTGCCAGTAGTATAGTGCGGATAGCGGGCAATCAGCCCCAGCATTTT

v_gene: TRBV5-1
d_gene: .
j_gene: TRBJ2-6
abundance: .
CDR3aa: CASSSNTGFGANVLTF
CDR3nt: TGCGCCAGCAGCTCGAATACAGGGTTTGGGGCCAACGTCCTGACTTTC

v_gene: TRBV19
d_gene: TRBD2
j_gene: TRBJ2-5
abundance: .
CDR3aa: CASSIGGDYLETQYF
CDR3nt: TGTGCCAGTAGTATAGGCGGGGACTACCTAGAGACCCAGTACTTC

v_gene: TRBV7-7
d_gene: TRBD1
j_gene: TRBJ2-5
abundance: .
CDR3aa: CASSTGTGLQETQYF
CDR3nt: TGTGCTAGCAGCACAGGGACAGGCCTACAAGAGACCCAGTACTTC

v_gene: TRBV7-3
d_gene: TRBD1
j_gene: TRBJ2-5
abundance: .
CDR3aa: CASSRGQGRETQYF
CDR3nt: TGTGCCAGCAGCCGGGGACAGGGACGGGAGACCCAGTACTTC

v_gene: TRBV28
d_gene: TRBD1
j_gene: TRBJ1-2
abundance: .
CDR3aa: CASSSSTGLNYGYTF
CDR3nt: TGTGCCAGCAGTTCCTCGACAGGGTTAAACTATGGCTACACCTTC

v_gene: TRBV12-3/TRBV12-4
d_gene: .
j_gene: TRBJ2-1
abundance: .
CDR3aa: CASSVLDNEQFF
CDR3nt: TGTGCCAGCAGTGTCCTAGACAATGAGCAGTTCTTC

v_gene: TRBV4-1
d_gene: TRBD2
j_gene: TRBJ2-2
abundance: .
CDR3aa: CASSRKQRGNTGELFF
CDR3nt: TGCGCCAGCAGCCGGAAGCAGCGGGGCAACACCGGGGAGCTGTTTTTT

v_gene: TRBV2
d_gene: .
j_gene: TRBJ2-2
abundance: .
CDR3aa: CASTGGGMTGELFF
CDR3nt: TGTGCCAGCACTGGGGGCGGTATGACCGGGGAGCTGTTTTTT

v_gene: TRBV20-1
d_gene: .
j_gene: TRBJ2-1
abundance: few
CDR3aa: CSVSGNEQFF
CDR3nt: TGCAGTGTATCGGGCAATGAGCAGTTCTTC

v_gene: TRBV30
d_gene: .
j_gene: TRBJ1-4
abundance: .
CDR3aa: CAWSVPGRGEKLFF
CDR3nt: TGTGCCTGGAGTGTACCCGGCCGAGGTGAAAAACTGTTTTTT

v_gene: TRBV28
d_gene: TRBD1
j_gene: TRBJ2-7
abundance: .
CDR3aa: CASSISGTGHEQYF
CDR3nt: TGTGCCAGCAGTATCTCCGGGACAGGGCACGAGCAGTACTTC

v_gene: TRBV5-4
d_gene: TRBD1
j_gene: TRBJ2-1
abundance: .
CDR3aa: CASSSAGTDHNEQFF
CDR3nt: TGTGCCAGCAGCTCGGCCGGGACAGACCACAATGAGCAGTTCTTC

v_gene: TRBV21-1
d_gene: .
j_gene: TRBJ2-7
abundance: .
CDR3aa: CASSCETGTRYSYEQYF
CDR3nt: TGTGCCAGCAGCTGCGAGACAGGAACCCGCTACTCCTACGAGCAGTACTTC

v_gene: TRBV29-1
d_gene: TRBD1
j_gene: TRBJ2-1
abundance: .
CDR3aa: CSVAGTGVFGEQFF
CDR3nt: TGCAGCGTAGCCGGGACAGGGGTTTTTGGTGAGCAGTTCTTC

v_gene: TRBV27
d_gene: .
j_gene: TRBJ2-1
abundance: .
CDR3aa: CASSLRQGLSEQFF
CDR3nt: TGTGCCAGCAGTTTACGGCAGGGGCTGAGTGAGCAGTTCTTC

v_gene: TRBV7-9
d_gene: .
j_gene: TRBJ2-7
abundance: .
CDR3aa: CASTRPGREQYF
CDR3nt: TGTGCCAGCACCCGTCCAGGGCGCGAGCAGTACTTC

v_gene: TRBV27
d_gene: .
j_gene: TRBJ1-2
abundance: .
CDR3aa: CASSLEGVDGYTF
CDR3nt: TGTGCCAGCAGTTTAGAAGGGGTGGATGGCTACACCTTC

v_gene: TRBV19
d_gene: TRBD1
j_gene: TRBJ2-1
abundance: .
CDR3aa: CASSGWTGGYSYNEQFF
CDR3nt: TGTGCCAGTAGTGGATGGACAGGGGGCTACTCCTACAATGAGCAGTTCTTC